This TCR beta chain was identified in a study of T cell repertoires in cytomegalovirus infection. TCRdb recomputed calls from the reads with MiXCR, one row per CDR3 protein. Counted here are 500,000 or so distinct CDR3 sequences, 16% occurring once; the ten biggest clones make up under 30%. Germline values: CDR1 SGHNT, CDR2 YYREEE (reference sequence). The V segment lost 4 bases and the J segment 7 bases; nucleotides outside the gene matches: 9. This CDR3 contains 17 residues. The genes are TRBV5-4 and TRBJ1-6, with 12 bases fitting TRBD1. This clonotype was obtained from a human donor in good health (CMV status not recorded). Some clones in this sample may be carry-over from other donors' samples. Sequencing was performed on CD8+ T cells from PBMCs. The DNA for the CDR3 is TGTGCCAGCAGCCAAAGGGACAGGGGGCGCGGGAATTCACCCCTCCACTTT. As protein: CASSQRDRGRGNSPLHF.